Listed here are 27 T cell receptor beta chains from one sample, sequenced in a study of T-cell memory formation after mild COVID-19. TCRdb re-called the 5' RACE reads through MiXCR, storing one row per CDR3 protein. The repertoire holds about 150,000 distinct CDR3 sequences, roughly 13% seen once, with approximately 3.4% in the top ten. Sequencing was done on a sample of PBMCs or a T cell subset sorted from them (not recorded which). Receptors originate from a young man who had mild COVID-19 (a few samples of this study predate the infection). Cell type and time point are not known.

This clonotype was counted ten times or more. CDR3 residues: CASSLRVSYNEQFF. The CDR3 bases are TGTGCCAGCAGCTTAAGAGTTTCCTACAATGAGCAGTTCTTC. V and J are TRBV11-2 and TRBJ2-1; D is unclear. The CDR3 covers 14 residues. V gave up 2 bases and J gave up 1 base, with 6 bases separating them. From germline, CDR1 is SGHAT and CDR2 FQNNGV.

The chain combines TRBV12-3 or TRBV12-4 with TRBJ1-2; TRBD1 agrees at 9 bases. There are 13 residues in the CDR3. The J segment lost 8 bases and the V segment lost 5 bases, leaving 6 bases of the junction unmatched. CDR3 residues: CASSRQGVEGYTF. The CDR3 DNA sequence: TGTGCCAGCAGTCGACAGGGGGTGGAGGGCTACACCTTC.

The rearrangement links TRBV11-2 to TRBJ2-3, with TRBD2 matching over 8 bases. The CDR3 consists of 17 residues. Per the germline V gene, CDR1 is SGHAT and CDR2 is FQNNGV. V was clipped by 5 bases and J by 0 bases; unmatched bases: 10. The CDR3 sequence is CASSTRAGVLSTDTQYF. The CDR3 coding sequence is TGTGCCAGCAGCACCCGAGCGGGGGTCCTCAGCACAGATACGCAGTATTTT.

The V gene is TRBV20-1, the J gene TRBJ2-1; the D gene could be TRBD1 or TRBD2 (5 bases each). V lost 6 bases and J lost 8, with 26 bases in between. The CDR3 has 16 amino acids. Germline V gene lookup returns CDR1 DFQATT and CDR2 SNEGSKA (reference sequence). CDR3 nucleotides: TGCAGTGCAGAACGTTCCGGGACCCAAAATTGGGATGAGCAGTTCTTC. Amino acid sequence: CSAERSGTQNWDEQFF.

This clonotype was found a few times. The genes are TRBV7-6 and TRBJ2-7; 15 positions match TRBD2. Germline V gene data show CDR1 as SGHVS and CDR2 as FNYEAQ. After removal of 7 bases from V and 0 bases from J, the junction contained 10 bases not matched to a gene. The CDR3 totals 18 residues. CDR3 sequence reads: CASTGGTSGGTSSYEQYF. The CDR3 DNA reads TGTGCCAGCACCGGAGGGACTAGCGGGGGGACTAGCTCCTACGAGCAGTACTTC.

In this sample, this clonotype turned up a few times. The V and J genes are TRBV3-1 and TRBJ1-1; D ambiguous. The CDR3 contains 15 residues. Trimming took off 1 base at V and 10 bases at J, with 19 bases between the two ends. Germline values: CDR1 LGHDT, CDR2 YNNKEL (reference sequence). The CDR3 DNA follows: TGTGCCAGCAGCCAAGGACCGCCGTCTCAGGCCGGAGCTTTCTTT. Residues: CASSQGPPSQAGAFF.

This clonotype appeared many times. The chain joins TRBV10-2 to TRBJ1-6; tentatively, D is TRBD1 (6 bases). From germline, CDR1 is WSHSY and CDR2 SAAADI. The CDR3 loop spans 16 amino acids. Trimming cost V 0 bases and J 6 bases, with 12 bases left between them. CDR3 in amino acids: CASSESRQALNSPLHF. In DNA form, the CDR3 reads TGCGCCAGCAGTGAGTCCCGACAGGCCCTTAATTCACCCCTCCACTTT.

The CDR3 nucleotides read TGCGCCAGCAGCTTCCAGGGGGGCCCCTACAATGAGCAGTTCTTC. Translated, it gives CASSFQGGPYNEQFF. This chain joins TRBV5-1 and TRBJ2-1; D might be TRBD1 (7 bases). V lost 2 bases and J 2 bases, leaving 11 bases between the germline ends. Per germline, CDR1 SGHRS and CDR2 YFSETQ. This CDR3 comprises 15 residues.

The chain links TRBV3-1 to TRBJ2-5; 7 bases agree with TRBD2. V shed 5 bases, J shed 0 bases, and the junction held 12 bases outside the gene matches. Germline-derived CDR1 and CDR2 are LGHDT and YNNKEL (reference sequence). The CDR3 sequence is 17 residues long. This CDR3 reads CASSWNFIGGYQETQYF. For the CDR3, the DNA is TGTGCCAGCAGCTGGAACTTTATCGGGGGGTACCAAGAGACCCAGTACTTC.

V and J are TRBV6-5 and TRBJ1-4; 7 nucleotides align to TRBD1. This CDR3 has 16 residues. The germline CDR1 and CDR2 sequences are MNHEY and SVGAGI. Unmatched junction bases numbered 12, after V lost 4 bases and J lost 7 bases. CDR3 amino acids: CASSLQPGGLGEKLFF. The CDR3 bases are TGTGCCAGCAGTTTACAACCAGGGGGTCTAGGTGAAAAACTGTTTTTT.

V and J are TRBV11-2 and TRBJ2-7; D is tentatively TRBD1 or TRBD2 (5 bases each). Between the trimmed V and J ends, which lost 8 bases and 2 bases, there was a span of 10 bases. Germline CDR1 is SGHAT and CDR2 is FQNNGV. The CDR3 sequence is 12 residues long. The CDR3 region is CASGDVTYEQYF. CDR3 sequence (DNA): TGTGCCAGCGGGGACGTAACCTACGAGCAGTACTTC.

The DNA of the CDR3 is TGCGCCAGCAGACAGGGAGATACGCAGTATTTT. Translated: CASRQGDTQYF. V gene TRBV4-3 combines with J gene TRBJ2-3; D is possibly TRBD1 (6 bases). The CDR3 totals 11 residues. CDR1 and CDR2 (germline): LGHNA, YSLEER. Trimming stripped 6 bases from V and 5 bases from J, with 6 bases between.

In this sample, this clonotype turned up a few times. This rearrangement joins TRBV7-9 to TRBJ2-2, with TRBD2 identical over 7 bases. After removal of 5 bases from V and 0 bases from J, the junction contained 3 bases not matched to a gene. The germline CDR1 and CDR2 sequences are SEHNR and FQNEAQ (reference sequence). The CDR3 length is 15 residues. DNA of the CDR3: TGTGCCAGCAGCAAGACTAGCCCGAACACCGGGGAGCTGTTTTTT. Its translation: CASSKTSPNTGELFF.

The CDR3 loop reads CASSQDIARPGELFF. CDR3 sequence (DNA): TGCGCCAGCAGCCAAGATATCGCCCGGCCCGGGGAGCTGTTTTTT. V and J are TRBV4-3 and TRBJ2-2; no firm D call. Between the trimmed V and J ends, which lost 0 bases and 6 bases, there was a span of 11 bases. This CDR3 region has 15 residues. The germline V gene encodes CDR1 LGHNA and CDR2 YSLEER.

This clonotype turned up a few times. The chain joins TRBV12-3 or TRBV12-4 to TRBJ1-6, with D perhaps matching TRBD1 (6 bases). Trimming removed 1 base from V and 14 bases from J, with 15 bases in between. The CDR3 loop spans 14 amino acids. CDR3 in amino acids: CASSLGTGLLSLHF. For the CDR3, the DNA is TGTGCCAGCAGTTTAGGAACAGGGTTGTTATCCCTCCACTTT.

In this sample, this clonotype turned up once. This rearrangement joins TRBV9 to TRBJ1-2; unclear D gene. V dropped 4 bases and J dropped 8 bases, with 15 bases sitting between them. This CDR3 is built from 13 residues. The germline V gene has CDR1 SGDLS and CDR2 YYNGEE. The CDR3 sequence: CASSNSPLVGYTF. The CDR3 DNA follows: TGTGCCAGCAGCAATTCGCCCTTGGTAGGCTACACCTTC.

The CDR3 region has the DNA TGTGCCAGCAGCAGGACAGGGACTGAAGGCTACACCTTC. Translating it yields CASSRTGTEGYTF. This sequence joins TRBV5-4 and TRBJ1-2; TRBD1 agrees at 8 bases. Germline V gene sequence: CDR1 SGHNT, CDR2 YYREEE (reference sequence). This CDR3 is built from 13 residues. Germline trimming cut 4 bases from V and 8 bases from J; bases unmatched to any gene: 7.

The rearrangement links TRBV5-1 to TRBJ1-3, with D unresolved. The germline V and J ends were trimmed by 0 bases and 0 bases, with 4 bases remaining between them. CDR3 length: 14 amino acids. Germline V gene lookup returns CDR1 SGHRS and CDR2 YFSETQ. The CDR3 DNA reads as TGCGCCAGCAGCTTGGACGACTCTGGAAACACCATATATTTT. Encoded protein: CASSLDDSGNTIYF.

The sample holds a few counts of this clonotype. J is TRBJ2-4 and V is TRBV6-5; D perhaps matches TRBD1 (6 bases). Germline V gives CDR1 MNHEY, CDR2 SVGAGI. Trimming took off 4 bases at V and 8 bases at J, with 12 bases between the two ends. This CDR3 has 13 residues. The CDR3 here is CASSFTGWDIQYF. The CDR3 DNA follows: TGTGCCAGCAGTTTCACAGGGTGGGACATTCAGTACTTC.

Only a few counts were recorded for this clonotype. The chain recombines TRBV11-2 with TRBJ2-3; 9 nucleotides align to TRBD2. Losses at the gene ends were 5 bases for V and 1 base for J; bases not matched to a gene: 4. CDR3 length: 15 amino acids. In germline, CDR1 is SGHAT, CDR2 FQNNGV. CDR3 region: CASSRRTSGTDTQYF. The DNA for the CDR3 is TGTGCCAGCAGCCGACGGACTAGCGGCACAGATACGCAGTATTTT.

This clonotype appeared a few times. This rearrangement joins TRBV5-1 to TRBJ2-2; D is possibly TRBD2 (6 bases). The length of the CDR3 is 14 residues. Per germline, CDR1 SGHRS and CDR2 YFSETQ. The V gene lost 4 bases and the J gene lost 8 bases, with 15 bases spanning the gap. The CDR3 DNA reads as TGCGCCAGCAGCCGGCCTAGCGAGGCAGGGGAGCTGTTTTTT. Its protein is CASSRPSEAGELFF.

This chain uses TRBV5-5 with TRBJ2-7; no firm D call. The V end lost 5 bases, the J end lost 0 bases, and 12 bases lay between the germline ends. CDR3 length: 14 amino acids. Germline V lookup: CDR1 SGHKS, CDR2 YYEKEE (reference sequence). CDR3: CASSGTGPSYEQYV. The CDR3 coding sequence is TGTGCCAGCAGTGGAACCGGGCCCTCCTACGAGCAGTACGTC.

This clonotype has just a few counts. This chain links TRBV11-2 with TRBJ2-3; 11 positions agree with TRBD2. There are 15 residues in the CDR3. Germline CDR1 and CDR2: SGHAT and FQNNGV. J lost 8 bases, V lost 1 base, and 5 bases had no gene match. This chain's CDR3 is CASSLASGGWVTQYF. The CDR3 nucleotides read TGTGCCAGCAGCTTAGCTAGCGGGGGGTGGGTTACGCAGTATTTT.

V and J are TRBV7-2 and TRBJ1-6; D uncertain. Germline V gene data show CDR1 as SGHTA and CDR2 as FQGNSA. Deletions cut 3 bases from V and 11 bases from J, with 8 bases between. The CDR3 has 12 amino acids. CDR3 loop: CASSLSGTPLHF. The CDR3 DNA reads TGTGCCAGCAGCTTGTCCGGGACACCCCTCCACTTT.

This clonotype was observed a few times. This rearrangement joins TRBV5-1 to TRBJ2-4; D is possibly TRBD1 (6 bases). Germline V gene data show CDR1 as SGHRS and CDR2 as YFSETQ. CDR3 length: 13 residues. Trimming left V 0 bases short and J 9 bases short, with 10 bases between. The DNA of the CDR3 is TGCGCCAGCAGCTTGGAACAGGGCAGCATTCAGTACTTC. It yields the protein CASSLEQGSIQYF.

This clonotype was seen at least ten times. The chain recombines TRBV5-1 with TRBJ2-3; no clear D gene. This CDR3 comprises 14 residues. Per germline, CDR1 SGHRS and CDR2 YFSETQ. The ends were cut back, 0 bases at V and 2 bases at J, with 7 bases in the middle. The CDR3 DNA is TGCGCCAGCAGCTTGGCCCAGGACACAGATACGCAGTATTTT. Translated, it gives CASSLAQDTDTQYF.

This chain joins TRBV9 and TRBJ1-1; TRBD1 matches at 8 bases. J gave up 3 bases and V 0 bases, and 4 bases lay outside the gene matches. Germline CDR1 and CDR2: SGDLS and YYNGEE. This CDR3 is 15 amino acids long. CDR3 sequence reads: CASSVVGTGDTEAFF. The CDR3, as DNA: TGTGCCAGCAGCGTAGTAGGGACAGGTGACACTGAAGCTTTCTTT.